This T cell receptor (beta chain) appears in the sequencing data of a study of Graves' ophthalmopathy and Graves' hyperthyroidism. RNA transcripts were the source from which TCR beta CDR3 regions were amplified. An initial RT-PCR round employing HTBI primers preceded a second-round multiplex PCR. From the multiplex PCR reads, TCRdb called clonotypes with MiXCR, one entry per CDR3 protein. The data contain under 200,000 distinct CDR3 sequences, 30% to 45% of them singletons. The study, taken as a whole, reports: Thyroid clonotypes that were expanded above 0.001 frequency mostly also appeared in blood.

On this clonotype itself: What it binds is not known.

Other autoimmune disease, uncontrolled infection, pregnancy and lactation led to exclusion. Clinicians diagnosed using symptoms, serum thyroxine, TRAb, thyroid ultrasound and orbital computed tomography. With 3 bases removed from V and 5 bases from J, the gap between germline ends came to 10 bases. This CDR3 has 13 residues. CDR1 and CDR2 (germline): MNHEY, SVGAGI. The chain has TRBV6-5 and TRBJ2-5; D gene uncertain. What was sequenced was peripheral blood. The TCR comes from a woman between 40 and 50 years old with Graves' ophthalmopathy. CDR3 in DNA: TGTGCCAGCAGTTATATTATAACGGAGACCCAGTACTTC. It encodes CASSYIITETQYF.